This entry lists 20 T cell receptor beta chains sequenced from one sample in a study of PD-1 blockade in classical Hodgkin lymphoma. Relapse after autologous stem cell transplantation occurred in every patient, and brentuximab vedotin exposure varied. Data came from immunoSEQ multiplex PCR; TCRdb stores just in-frame clones and leaves some out. This table holds about 110,000 clones, roughly 87% found once. This sample comprised peripheral blood mononuclear cells (PBMCs), obtained before the second cycle of nivolumab. Every receptor here comes from a human donor with classical Hodgkin lymphoma.

The chain carries TRBV18 and TRBJ2-5, with D unclear. The CDR3 contains 14 residues. V was clipped by 3 bases and J by 6 bases, with 14 bases between them. CDR1 and CDR2 (germline): KGHSH, LQKENI. The CDR3 coding sequence is TGTGCCAGCTCACCCCCCGGAACCCCTCAGACCCAGTACTTC. Translation gives CASSPPGTPQTQYF.

This clone was detected only a few times. The chain is built from TRBV4-1 and TRBJ1-4, with D uncertain. Germline-derived CDR1 and CDR2 are MGHRA and YSYEKL. Trimming shortened V by 5 bases and J by 3 bases, and 16 bases separated the two germline ends. This CDR3 spans 16 amino acids. Written as DNA, the CDR3 is TGCGCCAGCAGCGCCTCGGGGAGCCCGTCTAATGAAAAACTGTTTTTT. Protein product: CASSASGSPSNEKLFF.

The CDR3 nucleotides are TGTGCCAGCTCACCAGGCAACCTCACAGGGAGGCTACATGGCTACACCTTC. Amino acid sequence: CASSPGNLTGRLHGYTF. V gene TRBV18 combines with J gene TRBJ1-2; the D gene is possibly TRBD1 (6 bases). The V end lost 2 bases, the J end lost 6 bases, and 22 bases lay between the germline ends. Germline CDR1 KGHSH, CDR2 LQKENI. The CDR3 extends over 17 amino acids.

The chain joins TRBV2 to TRBJ1-5, with 9 bases that match TRBD1. There are 15 residues in the CDR3. The J segment lost 3 bases and the V segment lost 4 bases, leaving 4 bases of the junction unmatched. Germline V gene lookup returns CDR1 SNHLY and CDR2 FYNNEI. The CDR3 DNA follows: TGTGCCAGCAGTGCACGGACAGGGGTCAATCAGCCCCAGCATTTT. Protein sequence: CASSARTGVNQPQHF.

The chain joins TRBV7-2 to TRBJ2-7, with 11 nucleotides matching TRBD2. Germline assignment: CDR1 SGHTA and CDR2 FQGNSA. The J segment lost 5 bases and the V segment lost 4 bases, leaving 4 bases of the junction unmatched. The CDR3 spans 14 residues. Here the CDR3 DNA reads TGTGCCAGCAGCTATAGCGGGAGGGGTAACGAGCAGTACTTC. This translates into CASSYSGRGNEQYF.

The J gene is TRBJ1-1, the V gene TRBV7-9; the D is unclear. Germline V gene sequence: CDR1 SEHNR, CDR2 FQNEAQ (reference sequence). V lost 5 bases, J lost 11 bases, and 15 bases lay in between. This CDR3 has 12 residues. CDR3 in amino acids: CASSLARVAAFF. In DNA form, the CDR3 reads TGTGCCAGCAGCCTTGCTCGTGTGGCTGCTTTCTTT.

The chain carries TRBV5-8 and TRBJ2-4; 9 bases fit TRBD1. The CDR3 totals 16 residues. CDR1 SGHTS and CDR2 YDEGEE come from the germline V gene. The V and J ends lost 4 bases and 0 bases, in that order; junction bases with no gene match: 5. CDR3 sequence reads: CASSLGQGLAKNIQYF. CDR3 nucleotides: TGTGCCAGCAGCCTAGGACAGGGGCTAGCCAAAAACATTCAGTACTTC.

The chain recombines TRBV30 with TRBJ2-2; 13 bases map to TRBD2. Germline V gene sequence: CDR1 GTSNPN, CDR2 SVGIG (reference sequence). This CDR3 spans 16 amino acids. Trimming took 2 bases from V and 7 from J; bases not matched to a gene: 7. Here the CDR3 reads CAWSKGTSGNLGELFF. The CDR3, as DNA: TGTGCCTGGAGTAAAGGGACTAGCGGGAATCTCGGGGAGCTGTTTTTT.

This sequence joins TRBV21-1 and TRBJ1-1. TRBV21-1 counts as a pseudogene. CDR3 length: 12 residues. CDR3 DNA sequence: TGTGCCAGCAGCAAACCCGGCCTTGAAGCTTTCTTT. Its translation: CASSKPGLEAFF.

J is TRBJ1-1 and V is TRBV28; D is uncertain. CDR1 and CDR2 (germline): MDHEN, SYDVKM. Trimming cost V 0 bases and J 1 base, with 12 bases left between them. The CDR3 sequence is 16 residues long. The CDR3 is CASSLWGSRTNTEAFF. CDR3 sequence (DNA): TGTGCCAGCAGTTTATGGGGTAGCAGGACGAACACTGAAGCTTTCTTT. Using reference TRBV28 and TRBJ1-1 for the parts outside the CDR3, the full variable domain is DVKVTQSSRYLVKRTGEKVFLECVQDMDHENMFWYRQDPGLGLRLIYFSYDVKMKEKGDIPEGYSVSREKKERFSLILESASTNQTSMYLCASSLWGSRTNTEAFFGQGTRLTVV.

This chain links TRBV4-2 with TRBJ1-5, with 8 bases matching TRBD1. After removal of 0 bases from V and 6 bases from J, the junction contained 16 bases not matched to a gene. CDR3 length equals 19 residues. Germline-derived CDR1 and CDR2 are LGHNA and YNFKEQ. CDR3 amino acids: CASSQDSRGEQGATQPQHF. The CDR3 DNA follows: TGTGCCAGCAGCCAAGATTCGCGGGGGGAGCAGGGGGCTACTCAGCCCCAGCATTTT.

This clone has just one count. The chain is built from TRBV11-2 and TRBJ1-4, with 7 bases that match TRBD1. The CDR3 totals 17 residues. V lost 1 base to trimming and J lost 2 bases; unmatched junction nucleotides: 7. CDR1 is SGHAT and CDR2 is FQNNGV in the germline V gene. CDR3 bases: TGTGCCAGCAGCTTAGGAGTGGGACAGATGACTAATGAAAAACTGTTTTTT. This codes for CASSLGVGQMTNEKLFF. The full variable domain, its missing parts supplied by reference TRBV11-2 and TRBJ1-4, is EAGVAQSPRYKIIEKRQSVAFWCNPISGHATLYWYQQILGQGPKLLIQFQNNGVVDDSQLPKDRFSAERLKGVDSTLKIQPAKLEDSAVYLCASSLGVGQMTNEKLFFGSGTQLSVL.

V is TRBV5-1 and J is TRBJ2-1; D possibly corresponds to TRBD1 (5 bases). CDR1 and CDR2 from the germline V gene are SGHRS and YFSETQ. The CDR3 is made up of 16 amino acids. The V gene lost 0 bases and the J gene lost 0 bases, with 10 bases spanning the gap. The CDR3 DNA reads as TGCGCCAGCAGCTTGGACGGGCAGGGCTCCTACAATGAGCAGTTCTTC. Protein sequence: CASSLDGQGSYNEQFF.

This chain joins TRBV5-4 and TRBJ1-2, with D possibly being TRBD1 (6 bases). Between the trimmed V and J ends, which lost 2 bases and 7 bases, there was a span of 9 bases. The CDR3 is 12 residues long. Germline V gene sequence: CDR1 SGHNT, CDR2 YYREEE (reference sequence). The DNA of the CDR3 is TGTGCCAGCAGCTTCCAGACAGGTGGCTACACCTTC. This codes for CASSFQTGGYTF.

The J gene is TRBJ2-3, the V gene TRBV27; a possible D gene is TRBD2 (6 bases). Germline V gene lookup returns CDR1 MNHEY and CDR2 SMNVEV (reference sequence). V was clipped by 6 bases and J by 2 bases, with 9 bases between them. The CDR3 runs 13 residues. The CDR3 region has the DNA TGTGCCAGCAGCCGCGGGACCACAGATACGCAGTATTTT. Translation gives CASSRGTTDTQYF.

The rearrangement joins TRBV27 to TRBJ2-1; 12 bases are a match to TRBD2. CDR1 and CDR2 from the germline V gene are MNHEY and SMNVEV (reference sequence). The V segment lost 4 bases and the J segment 1 base; nucleotides outside the gene matches: 8. The CDR3 extends over 18 amino acids. CDR3: CASSSRLAGGRSYNEQFF. The CDR3 DNA reads TGTGCCAGCAGTTCAAGGCTAGCGGGGGGGAGGTCCTACAATGAGCAGTTCTTC.

The chain joins TRBV29-1 to TRBJ2-5; tentative D call: TRBD2 (6 bases). V shed 4 bases and J shed 4 bases, with 10 bases lying between them. CDR3 length equals 12 residues. Per germline, CDR1 SQVTM and CDR2 ANQGSEA. The CDR3 DNA is TGCAGCGTTGCCGGGGGACGAGAGACCCAGTACTTC. This translates into CSVAGGRETQYF. Together with reference TRBV29-1 and TRBJ2-5, the CDR3 gives the full variable domain: SAVISQKPSRDICQRGTSLTIQCQVDSQVTMMFWYRQQPGQSLTLIATANQGSEATYESGFVIDKFPISRPNLTFSTLTVSNMSPEDSSIYLCSVAGGRETQYFGPGTRLLVL.

This chain links TRBV29-1 with TRBJ2-2; possibly TRBD1 or TRBD2 for D (7 bases each). The CDR3 runs to 14 residues. Germline-derived CDR1 and CDR2 are SQVTM and ANQGSEA. V dropped 4 bases and J dropped 5 bases, with 14 bases sitting between them. As DNA, the CDR3 is TGCAGCGTTGGCTACAGGGGAGGGACCGGGGAGCTGTTTTTT. It codes for CSVGYRGGTGELFF.

The chain employs TRBV6-5 and TRBJ2-5; unclear D gene. This CDR3 comprises 11 residues. Trimming removed 9 bases at V and 7 bases at J, with 12 bases between. Germline CDR1 MNHEY, CDR2 SVGAGI. The CDR3 DNA reads TGTGCCAGTTCTCTTCGCGGGACCCAGTACTTC. Its protein is CASSLRGTQYF.

A remark on this clone: The junction does not match germline at one end; this may be a read error. In DNA, the CDR3 is TGTGCCATCGGTGAGCTACTAGCGGGAGGAGAGACCCAGTACTTC. This codes for CAIGELLAGGETQYF. V gene TRBV10-3 combines with J gene TRBJ2-5; 12 bases line up with TRBD2. This CDR3 comprises 15 residues. CDR1 ENHRY and CDR2 SYGVKD come from the germline V gene.